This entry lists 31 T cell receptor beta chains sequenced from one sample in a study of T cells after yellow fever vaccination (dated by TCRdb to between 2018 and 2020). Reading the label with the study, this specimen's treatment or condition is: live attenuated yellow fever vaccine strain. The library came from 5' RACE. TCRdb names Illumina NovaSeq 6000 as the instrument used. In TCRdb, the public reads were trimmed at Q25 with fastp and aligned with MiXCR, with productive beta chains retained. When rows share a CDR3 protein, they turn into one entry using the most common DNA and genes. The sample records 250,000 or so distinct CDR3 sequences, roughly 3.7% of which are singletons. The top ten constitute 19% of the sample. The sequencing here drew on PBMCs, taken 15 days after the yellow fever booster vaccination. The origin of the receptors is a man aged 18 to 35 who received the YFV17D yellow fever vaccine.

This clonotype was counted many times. CDR3 in DNA: TGTGCCAGCTCACAGGGGGCTTTGGATATCGAGACCCAGTACTTC. Encoded protein: CASSQGALDIETQYF. The V call is TRBV18, the J call TRBJ2-5; 7 bases line up with TRBD1. This CDR3 comprises 15 residues. Trimming removed 4 bases from V and 5 bases from J; junction bases left unmatched: 10. CDR1 and CDR2 (germline): KGHSH, LQKENI.

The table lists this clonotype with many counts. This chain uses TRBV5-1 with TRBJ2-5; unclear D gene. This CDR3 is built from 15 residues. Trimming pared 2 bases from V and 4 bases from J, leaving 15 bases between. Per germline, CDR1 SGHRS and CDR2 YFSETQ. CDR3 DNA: TGCGCCAGCAGCTTAACTACGACTGCACGAGAGACCCAGTACTTC. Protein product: CASSLTTTARETQYF.

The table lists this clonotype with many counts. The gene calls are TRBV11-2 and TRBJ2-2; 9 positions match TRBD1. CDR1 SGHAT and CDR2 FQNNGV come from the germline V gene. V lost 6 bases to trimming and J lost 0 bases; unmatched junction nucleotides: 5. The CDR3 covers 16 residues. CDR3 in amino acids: CASSPGQGSNTGELFF. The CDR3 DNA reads TGTGCCAGCAGTCCGGGACAGGGATCGAACACCGGGGAGCTGTTTTTT.

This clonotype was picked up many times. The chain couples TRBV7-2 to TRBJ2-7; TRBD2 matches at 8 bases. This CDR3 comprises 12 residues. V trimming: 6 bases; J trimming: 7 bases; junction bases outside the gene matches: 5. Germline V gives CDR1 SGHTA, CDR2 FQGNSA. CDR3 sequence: CASRIERGEQYF. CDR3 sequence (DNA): TGTGCCAGCAGAATAGAGCGGGGGGAGCAGTACTTC.

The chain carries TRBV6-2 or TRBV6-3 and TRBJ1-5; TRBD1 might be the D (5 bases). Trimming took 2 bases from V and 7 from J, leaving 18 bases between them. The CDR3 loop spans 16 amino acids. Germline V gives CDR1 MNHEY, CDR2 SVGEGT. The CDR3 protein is CASSYLRAGGGQPQHF. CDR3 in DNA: TGTGCCAGCAGTTACCTCCGTGCGGGGGGAGGACAGCCCCAGCATTTT.

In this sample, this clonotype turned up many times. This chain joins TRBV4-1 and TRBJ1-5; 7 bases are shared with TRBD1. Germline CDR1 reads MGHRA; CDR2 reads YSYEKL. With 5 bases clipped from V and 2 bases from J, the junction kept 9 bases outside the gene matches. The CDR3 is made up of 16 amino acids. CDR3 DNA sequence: TGCGCCAGCAGCGCTACAGGGGTTTCCGGCAATCAGCCCCAGCATTTT. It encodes CASSATGVSGNQPQHF.

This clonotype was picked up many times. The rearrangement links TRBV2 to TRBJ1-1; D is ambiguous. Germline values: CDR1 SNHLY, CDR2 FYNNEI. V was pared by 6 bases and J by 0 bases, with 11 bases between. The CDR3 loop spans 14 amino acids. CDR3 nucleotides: TGTGCCAGCAGAGGCAGTGACATGAACACTGAAGCTTTCTTT. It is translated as CASRGSDMNTEAFF.

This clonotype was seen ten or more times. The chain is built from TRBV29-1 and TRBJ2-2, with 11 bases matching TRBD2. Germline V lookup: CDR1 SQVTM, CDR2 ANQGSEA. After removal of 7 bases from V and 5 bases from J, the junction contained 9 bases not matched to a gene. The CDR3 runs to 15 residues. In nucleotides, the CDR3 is TGCAGCGCCACTGGACTAGCGGGCCCTACCGGGGAGCTGTTTTTT. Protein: CSATGLAGPTGELFF.

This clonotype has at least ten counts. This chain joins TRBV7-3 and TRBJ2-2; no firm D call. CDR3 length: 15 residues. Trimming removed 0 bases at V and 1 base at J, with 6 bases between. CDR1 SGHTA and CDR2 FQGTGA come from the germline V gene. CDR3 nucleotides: TGTGCCAGCAGCTTAACAAGTCGGAACACCGGGGAGCTGTTTTTT. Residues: CASSLTSRNTGELFF.

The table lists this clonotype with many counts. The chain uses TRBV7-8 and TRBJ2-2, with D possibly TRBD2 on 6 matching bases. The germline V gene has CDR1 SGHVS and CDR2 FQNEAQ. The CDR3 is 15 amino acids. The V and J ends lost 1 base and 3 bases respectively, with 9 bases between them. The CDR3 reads CASSLGGGYTGELFF. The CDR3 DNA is TGTGCCAGCAGCTTAGGTGGGGGGTACACCGGGGAGCTGTTTTTT.

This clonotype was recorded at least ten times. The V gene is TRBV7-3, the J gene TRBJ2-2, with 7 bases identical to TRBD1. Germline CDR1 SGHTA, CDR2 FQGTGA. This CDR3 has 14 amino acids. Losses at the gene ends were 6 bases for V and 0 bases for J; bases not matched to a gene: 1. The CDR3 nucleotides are TGTGCCAGCAGGGGACAGTCGAACACCGGGGAGCTGTTTTTT. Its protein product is CASRGQSNTGELFF. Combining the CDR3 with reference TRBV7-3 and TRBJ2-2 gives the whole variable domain GAGVSQTPSNKVTEKGKYVELRCDPISGHTALYWYRQSLGQGPEFLIYFQGTGAADDSGLPNDRFFAVRPEGSVSTLKIQRTERGDSAVYLCASRGQSNTGELFFGEGSRLTVL.

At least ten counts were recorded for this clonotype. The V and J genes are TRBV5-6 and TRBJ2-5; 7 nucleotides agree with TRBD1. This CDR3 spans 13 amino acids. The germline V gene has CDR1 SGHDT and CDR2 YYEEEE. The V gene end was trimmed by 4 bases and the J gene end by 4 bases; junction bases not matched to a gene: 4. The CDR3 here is CASSTTGSETQYF. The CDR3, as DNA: TGTGCCAGCAGCACGACAGGGTCAGAGACCCAGTACTTC.

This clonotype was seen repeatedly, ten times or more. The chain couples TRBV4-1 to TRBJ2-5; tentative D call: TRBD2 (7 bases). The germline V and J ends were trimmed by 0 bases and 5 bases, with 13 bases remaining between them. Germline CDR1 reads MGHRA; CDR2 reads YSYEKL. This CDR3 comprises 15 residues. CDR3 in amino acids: CASSQEGGGSETQYF. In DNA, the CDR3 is TGCGCCAGCAGCCAAGAGGGGGGGGGCTCCGAGACCCAGTACTTC.

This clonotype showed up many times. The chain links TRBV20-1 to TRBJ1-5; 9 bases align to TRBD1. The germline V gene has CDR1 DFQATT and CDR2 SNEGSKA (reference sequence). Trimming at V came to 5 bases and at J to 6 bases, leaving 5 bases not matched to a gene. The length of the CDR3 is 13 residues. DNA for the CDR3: TGCAGTGCTGCACAGGGGGCTGGTCAGCCCCAGCATTTT. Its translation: CSAAQGAGQPQHF.

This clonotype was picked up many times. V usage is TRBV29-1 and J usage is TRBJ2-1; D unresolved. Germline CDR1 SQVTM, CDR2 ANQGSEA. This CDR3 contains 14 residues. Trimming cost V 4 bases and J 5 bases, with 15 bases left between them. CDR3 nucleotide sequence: TGCAGCGTTGCCCTTTTCCCACGGAACAATGAGCAGTTCTTC. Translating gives CSVALFPRNNEQFF.

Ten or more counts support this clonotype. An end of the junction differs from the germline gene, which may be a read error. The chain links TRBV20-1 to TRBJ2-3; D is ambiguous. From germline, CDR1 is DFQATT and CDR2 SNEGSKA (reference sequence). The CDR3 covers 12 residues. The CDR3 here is CSAPHSIDTQYF. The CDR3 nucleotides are TGCAGTGCTCCCCATAGCATAGATACGCAGTATTTT.

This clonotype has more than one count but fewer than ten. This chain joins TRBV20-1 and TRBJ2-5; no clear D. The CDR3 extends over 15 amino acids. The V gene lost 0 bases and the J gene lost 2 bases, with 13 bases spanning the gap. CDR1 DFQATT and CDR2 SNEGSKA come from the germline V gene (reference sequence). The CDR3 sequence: CSARDRVLPQETQYF. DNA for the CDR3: TGCAGTGCTAGAGATAGGGTACTGCCACAAGAGACCCAGTACTTC.

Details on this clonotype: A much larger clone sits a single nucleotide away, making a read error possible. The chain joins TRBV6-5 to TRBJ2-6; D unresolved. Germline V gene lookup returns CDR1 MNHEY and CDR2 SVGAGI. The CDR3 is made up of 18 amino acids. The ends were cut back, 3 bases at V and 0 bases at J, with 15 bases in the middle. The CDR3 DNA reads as TGTGCCAGCAGTTATCTCGCCACTGGTGCCTCTGGGGCCAACGTCCTGACTTTC. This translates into CASSYLATGASGANVLTF.

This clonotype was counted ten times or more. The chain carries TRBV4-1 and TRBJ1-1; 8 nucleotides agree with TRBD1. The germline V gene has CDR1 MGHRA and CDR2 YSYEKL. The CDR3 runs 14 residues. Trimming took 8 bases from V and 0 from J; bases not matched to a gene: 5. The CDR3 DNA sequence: TGCGCCAGCTCAGGGGGCAGCATGAACACTGAAGCTTTCTTT. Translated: CASSGGSMNTEAFF.

CDR3 DNA: TGTGCCAGCAGCTTGCGGCAGCGAAATTCACCCCTCCACTTT. This translates into CASSLRQRNSPLHF. This rearrangement joins TRBV5-4 to TRBJ1-6; no clear D gene. The CDR3 is 14 residues long. V dropped 1 base and J dropped 7 bases, with 9 bases sitting between them. The germline V gene encodes CDR1 SGHNT and CDR2 YYREEE (reference sequence).

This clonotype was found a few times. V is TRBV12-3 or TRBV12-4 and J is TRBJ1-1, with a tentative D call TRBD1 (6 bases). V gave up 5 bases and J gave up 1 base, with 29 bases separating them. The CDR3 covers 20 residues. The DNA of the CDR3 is TGTGCCAGCAGTGAGGGACAACGTTTGAGTGATTTGAGGAGGAACACTGAAGCTTTCTTT. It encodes CASSEGQRLSDLRRNTEAFF.

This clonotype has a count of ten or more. As DNA, the CDR3 is TGTGCCAGCAGTTTAGCGCTCGGCGGCAATCAGCCCCAGCATTTT. This codes for CASSLALGGNQPQHF. This chain joins TRBV12-3 or TRBV12-4 and TRBJ1-5; D ambiguous. Trimming took 0 bases from V and 2 from J, leaving 8 bases between them. CDR3 size: 15 residues.

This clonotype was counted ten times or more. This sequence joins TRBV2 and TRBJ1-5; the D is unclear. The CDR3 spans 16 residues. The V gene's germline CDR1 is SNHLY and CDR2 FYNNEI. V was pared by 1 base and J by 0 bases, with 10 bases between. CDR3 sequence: CASSEGQGPSNQPQHF. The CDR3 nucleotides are TGTGCCAGCAGTGAAGGGCAAGGTCCTAGCAATCAGCCCCAGCATTTT.

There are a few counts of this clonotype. The CDR3 coding sequence is TGTGCCAGCTTCCGGCAGGGGAACACTGAAGCTTTCTTT. This encodes CASFRQGNTEAFF. The rearrangement links TRBV6-5 to TRBJ1-1, with a weak D call TRBD1 (5 bases). The CDR3 loop spans 13 amino acids. The ends were cut back, 8 bases at V and 1 base at J, with 11 bases in the middle. The germline V gene has CDR1 MNHEY and CDR2 SVGAGI.

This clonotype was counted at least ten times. The CDR3 coding sequence is TGCAGTGCCCCAGGGGGAGTGGGGACCCAGTACTTC. Translation: CSAPGGVGTQYF. The V call is TRBV20-1, the J call TRBJ2-5; TRBD1 agrees at 7 bases. The CDR3 totals 12 residues. From germline, CDR1 is DFQATT and CDR2 SNEGSKA (reference sequence). Trimming removed 6 bases from V and 7 bases from J; junction bases left unmatched: 8.

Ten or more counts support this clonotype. For the CDR3, the DNA is TGCGCCAGCAGTGATCCCGCATCGGATACGCAGTATTTT. Encoded protein: CASSDPASDTQYF. This chain connects TRBV10-1 to TRBJ2-3; D is unresolved. Germline V gene lookup returns CDR1 WNHNN and CDR2 SYGVQD (reference sequence). The CDR3 contains 13 residues. V was cut by 3 bases and J by 6 bases, with 10 bases left in between.

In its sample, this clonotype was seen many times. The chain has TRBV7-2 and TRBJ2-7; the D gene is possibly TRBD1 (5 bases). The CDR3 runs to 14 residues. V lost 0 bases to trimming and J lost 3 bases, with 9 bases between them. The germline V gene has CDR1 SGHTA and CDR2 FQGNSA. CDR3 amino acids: CASSLAGVIYEQYF. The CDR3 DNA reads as TGTGCCAGCAGCTTAGCAGGGGTGATCTACGAGCAGTACTTC.

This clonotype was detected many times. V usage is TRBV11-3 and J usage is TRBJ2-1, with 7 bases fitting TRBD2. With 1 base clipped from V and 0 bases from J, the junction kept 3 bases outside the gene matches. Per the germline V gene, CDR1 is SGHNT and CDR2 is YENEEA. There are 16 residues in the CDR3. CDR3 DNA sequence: TGTGCCAGCAGCTTAGGGCCTAGCGGCTCCTACAATGAGCAGTTCTTC. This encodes CASSLGPSGSYNEQFF.

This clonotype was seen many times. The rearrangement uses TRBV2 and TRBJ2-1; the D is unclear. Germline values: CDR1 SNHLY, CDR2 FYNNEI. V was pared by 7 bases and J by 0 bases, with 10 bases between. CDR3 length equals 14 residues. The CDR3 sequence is CASTDPGSYNEQFF. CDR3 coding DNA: TGTGCCAGCACGGACCCCGGCTCCTACAATGAGCAGTTCTTC.

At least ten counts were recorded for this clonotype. The CDR3 nucleotides read TGTGCCAGCAGCTTGGACGCCCTGCGGGGGGATACGCAGTATTTT. Encoded protein: CASSLDALRGDTQYF. V usage is TRBV5-6 and J usage is TRBJ2-3, with TRBD2 matching over 7 bases. The CDR3 loop spans 15 amino acids. V shed 0 bases, J shed 6 bases, and the junction held 7 bases outside the gene matches. Germline V gene data show CDR1 as SGHDT and CDR2 as YYEEEE.

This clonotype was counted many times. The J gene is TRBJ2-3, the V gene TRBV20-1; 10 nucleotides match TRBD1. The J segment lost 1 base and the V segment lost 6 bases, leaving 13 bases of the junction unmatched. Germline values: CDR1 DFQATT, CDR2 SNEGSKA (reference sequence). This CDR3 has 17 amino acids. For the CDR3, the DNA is TGCAGTGCGTCCGGGACAGGGGCCCCAGGGGGCACAGATACGCAGTATTTT. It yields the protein CSASGTGAPGGTDTQYF.